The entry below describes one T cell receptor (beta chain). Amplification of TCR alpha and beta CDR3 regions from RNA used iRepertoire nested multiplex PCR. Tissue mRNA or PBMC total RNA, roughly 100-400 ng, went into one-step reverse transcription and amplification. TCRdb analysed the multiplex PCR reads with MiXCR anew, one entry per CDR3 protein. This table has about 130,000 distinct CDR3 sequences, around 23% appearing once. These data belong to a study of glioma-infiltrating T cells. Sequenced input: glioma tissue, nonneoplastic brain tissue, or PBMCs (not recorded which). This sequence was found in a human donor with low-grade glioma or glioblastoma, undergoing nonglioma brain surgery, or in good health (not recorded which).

CDR3 protein: CASSLRALAGTISGANVLTF. In nucleotides, the CDR3 is TGTGCCAGCAGCTTAAGGGCGCTAGCGGGGACGATCTCTGGGGCCAACGTCCTGACTTTC. The rearrangement uses TRBV7-3 and TRBJ2-6; 9 bases agree with TRBD2. The germline gives CDR1 SGHTA, CDR2 FQGTGA. V was clipped by 1 base and J by 0 bases; unmatched bases: 10. The CDR3 has 20 residues.